Listed below are T cell receptor beta chains from one sample, sequenced in a study of PD-L1 blockade in urothelial cancer. Assay: immunoSEQ multiplex PCR; the TCRdb copy retains only in-frame clones and omits some. The sample records just over 50,000 clones, more than 75% being singletons. The sample here was PBMCs, taken around atezolizumab (anti-PD-L1) treatment. All receptors come from a man in his 60s with urothelial cancer. CDR3s include the opening cysteine and the closing phenylalanine or tryptophan. A D gene is named only where the DNA matches it firmly. Clone sizes are given selectively: once, few, many, or a class where the clone is expanded.

TRBJ2-7	TRBD1	TRBV12-5	.	TGTGCTAGTGGGCCTGCCGGGACAGGGGTACGAGAGCAGTACTTC	CASGPAGTGVREQYF
TRBJ2-5	TRBD2	TRBV9	.	TGTGCCAGCAGCGTAGACGGTAGCGGGGGTGAAGAGACCCAGTACTTC	CASSVDGSGGEETQYF
TRBJ2-3	TRBD2	TRBV27	.	TGTGCCAGCAGGACGTCCCTCGGGACTAGCGGGGGGGTATCCCCTAGCACAGATACGCAGTATTTT	CASRTSLGTSGGVSPSTDTQYF
TRBJ1-1	TRBD1	TRBV11-2	.	TGTGCCAGCAGCACCCGACAGGGTGGTGTTGAAGCTTTCTTT	CASSTRQGGVEAFF
TRBJ2-5	TRBD1	TRBV5-6	.	TGTGCCAGCAGCACGAAAGGCTACTGGGACAGCCTACAAGAGACCCAGTACTTC	CASSTKGYWDSLQETQYF
TRBJ1-2	TRBD1	TRBV11-3	.	TGTGCCAGCAGCTTAGAGGAAGGCTTCAGGGGGCGCATCTATGGCTACACCTTC	CASSLEEGFRGRIYGYTF
TRBJ1-5	.	TRBV27	.	TGTGCCAGCAGCTCAGGATTGGCCCAGCATTTT	CASSSGLAQHF
TRBJ2-4	TRBD1	TRBV4-2	.	TGTGCCAGCACCGGACAGGATAGGATTCGGAACATTCAGTACTTC	CASTGQDRIRNIQYF
TRBJ2-7	.	TRBV4-2	.	TGTGCCAGCAGCCAGCCTAGCAGAAGCTACGAGCAGTACTTC	CASSQPSRSYEQYF
TRBJ2-2	TRBD1	TRBV4-1	.	TGCGCCAGCAGCCGGGGACAGGGGGCAAACACCGGGGAGCTGTTTTTT	CASSRGQGANTGELFF
TRBJ1-1	.	TRBV27	.	TGTGCCAGCAGTACCGTGTCTAGCACTGAAGCTTTCTTT	CASSTVSSTEAFF
TRBJ2-1	.	TRBV12-1	.	TGTGCCAGCAGCTATAGAGGGACAGAGCAGTTCTTC	CASSYRGTEQFF
TRBJ2-7	TRBD1	TRBV19	once	TGTGCCAGTAGTCCCGGGACAGGGACCTACGAGCAGTACTTC	CASSPGTGTYEQYF
TRBJ1-2	.	TRBV27	.	TGTGCCAGCAGTTTATGGGGTCCGGGGGCTAACTATGGCTACACCTTC	CASSLWGPGANYGYTF
TRBJ2-7	TRBD2	TRBV4-2	.	TGTGCCAGCAGCCAAAGCGGTAGCGGGGACTACGAGCAGTACTTC	CASSQSGSGDYEQYF
TRBJ1-4	.	TRBV21-1	.	TGTGCCAGCAGCTCTCTGACAGGAACTAATGAAAAACTGTTTTTT	CASSSLTGTNEKLFF
TRBJ1-1	.	TRBV4-1	.	TGCGCCAGCAGCCAAGAAGCCAGGGGCCCTATGAACACTGAAGCTTTCTTT	CASSQEARGPMNTEAFF
TRBJ2-7	TRBD1	TRBV4-3	.	TGCGCCAGCAGCCGGCTCACAGGGGGCGAATACGAGCAGTACTTC	CASSRLTGGEYEQYF
TRBJ2-5	TRBD2	TRBV9	.	TGTGCCAGCAGCGTCCTGACTAGCGGGGGCCAAGAGACCCAGTACTTC	CASSVLTSGGQETQYF
TRBJ1-6	TRBD1	TRBV11-3	.	TGTGCCAGCAGCTCTAGGACAGGCCGGAGTCGCTATAATTCACCCCTCCACTTT	CASSSRTGRSRYNSPLHF
TRBJ1-1	.	TRBV2	.	TGTGCCAGCACCACGACAGCGACGGCTTTCTTT	CASTTTATAFF
TRBJ2-4	TRBD2	TRBV6-1	.	TGTGCCAGCAGTGAACGACTAGCGGGAGGGTTTGCCAAAAACATTCAGTACTTC	CASSERLAGGFAKNIQYF
TRBJ1-5	TRBD1	TRBV6-1	.	TGTGCCAGCAGTGAATGGACAGGAGTAGGGCCCCAGCATTTT	CASSEWTGVGPQHF
TRBJ2-1	TRBD2	TRBV2	.	TGTGCCAGCAGTGGGGGACTAGCGGGAGGGGTGAATGAGCAGTTCTTC	CASSGGLAGGVNEQFF
TRBJ1-1	.	TRBV5-1	.	TGCGCCAGCAGCTTGGAGGGAGGGGAGGTCTCTGAAGCTTTCTTT	CASSLEGGEVSEAFF
TRBJ1-6	.	TRBV30	.	TGTGCCTGGAGTGTACCCGGGTTGAATTCACCCCTCCACTTT	CAWSVPGLNSPLHF
TRBJ1-5	TRBD1	TRBV19	.	TGTGCCAGTAGTATATACGGGACAGGGCCCTATAGCAATCAGCCCCAGCATTTT	CASSIYGTGPYSNQPQHF
TRBJ2-3	TRBD1	TRBV11-3	.	TGTGCCAGCAGCCCGAGTTTGGGACAGACGCAGTATTTT	CASSPSLGQTQYF
TRBJ1-4	.	TRBV5-1	few	TGCGCCAGCAGCTTTGGACTAGACAGAGAAAAACTGTTTTTT	CASSFGLDREKLFF